These T cell receptor beta chains were read from a single sample in a study of blood T cell repertoires in COVID-19. The assay was immunoSEQ multiplex PCR, and TCRdb's table has in-frame clones only and misses some. The sample has about 44,000 clones, approximately 90% seen once. The sequencing sample was made of peripheral blood. The source is an older man with active COVID-19. The CDR3 runs from the conserved cysteine through the conserved F or W. D genes are given only for firm matches. Only part of the rows carry a size: once, few, many, or a class if the clone is expanded.

>TRBV4-3|TRBJ2-3|14|.|.
CASSQDEGRDTQYF
TGCGCCAGCAGCCAAGATGAGGGTCGGGATACGCAGTATTTT
>TRBV18|TRBJ1-1|14|.|TRBD1
CASSPELTGTEAFF
TGTGCCAGCTCACCCGAACTGACAGGGACTGAAGCTTTCTTT
>TRBV4-1|TRBJ2-1|15|.|TRBD1
CASSQGQGASNEQFF
TGCGCCAGCAGCCAAGGACAGGGGGCAAGCAATGAGCAGTTCTTC
>TRBV5-1|TRBJ2-7|14|.|.
CASSQRTGSYEQYF
TGCGCCAGCAGCCAGAGAACAGGTTCCTACGAGCAGTACTTC
>TRBV27|TRBJ2-3|20|.|.
CASSLFPYTGVSRDTDTQYF
TGTGCCAGCAGTTTATTCCCTTATACCGGGGTTTCTCGGGACACAGATACGCAGTATTTT
>TRBV9|TRBJ2-5|13|.|.
CASSVNRRETQYF
TGTGCCAGCAGCGTAAACAGGCGTGAGACCCAGTACTTC
>TRBV19|TRBJ2-7|16|.|TRBD1
CASSYIRQGPIYEQYF
TGTGCCAGTAGTTACATAAGACAGGGCCCCATCTACGAGCAGTACTTC
>TRBV5-1|TRBJ2-5|15|.|TRBD1
CASSPESGGQETQYF
TGCGCCAGCTCCCCGGAATCAGGGGGACAAGAGACCCAGTACTTC
>TRBV7-8|TRBJ1-6|15|.|TRBD1
CASSLRTGGGSPLHF
TGTGCCAGCAGCTTGAGGACAGGGGGGGGTTCACCCCTCCACTTT
>TRBV3-1/TRBV3-2|TRBJ2-5|14|.|.
CASSWGGGQETQYF
TGTGCCAGCAGCTGGGGGGGCGGTCAGGAGACCCAGTACTTC
>TRBV7-2|TRBJ2-3|16|.|TRBD2
CASSLALAGGRDTQYF
TGTGCCAGCAGCTTAGCGCTAGCGGGGGGGCGAGATACGCAGTATTTT
>TRBV7-9|TRBJ1-6|13|once|.
CASSLAAGSPLHF
TGTGCCAGCAGCTTAGCAGCGGGCTCACCCCTCCACTTT
>TRBV5-4|TRBJ2-5|16|.|TRBD2
CASSEGLAGAQETQYF
TGTGCCAGCAGCGAGGGACTAGCGGGTGCCCAAGAGACCCAGTACTTC
>TRBV7-9|TRBJ2-4|19|once|TRBD2
CASSRHPLAGGQVKNIQYF
TGTGCCAGCAGCCGACATCCGCTAGCGGGGGGGCAAGTCAAAAACATTCAGTACTTC
>TRBV25-1|TRBJ2-3|15|.|TRBD1
CASSEGQGSTDTQYF
TGTGCCAGCAGTGAGGGACAGGGGAGCACAGATACGCAGTATTTT
>TRBV24-1|TRBJ2-7|15|.|.
CATSVHGQSSYEQYF
TGTGCCACCAGTGTCCATGGACAGAGCTCCTACGAGCAGTACTTC
>TRBV7-2|TRBJ1-2|13|.|.
CASSLGGDYGYTF
TGTGCCAGCAGCTTAGGGGGGGACTATGGCTACACCTTC
>TRBV5-5|TRBJ1-5|14|.|TRBD1
CASSPGQVNQPQHF
TGTGCCAGCAGCCCGGGACAGGTCAATCAGCCCCAGCATTTT
>TRBV5-4|TRBJ1-2|15|.|.
CASSLAAQGKEGYTF
TGTGCCAGCAGCTTGGCCGCCCAGGGGAAGGAAGGCTACACCTTC
>TRBV19|TRBJ1-1|16|.|TRBD1
CASSFSGQGGRTEAFF
TGTGCCAGTAGTTTCTCGGGACAGGGGGGCCGGACTGAAGCTTTCTTT
>TRBV9|TRBJ1-2|14|.|.
CASRPAGGSYGYTF
TGTGCCAGCAGACCTGCCGGGGGAAGCTATGGCTACACCTTC
>TRBV5-6|TRBJ1-6|17|.|.
CASSLFFSVSVNSPLHF
TGTGCCAGCAGCTTGTTTTTTAGCGTGTCAGTTAATTCACCCCTCCACTTT
>TRBV28|TRBJ1-2|14|.|.
CASSSGSANYGYTF
TGTGCCAGCAGTTCCGGGTCTGCGAACTATGGCTACACCTTC
>TRBV11-2|TRBJ2-7|13|.|.
CASSVGLGDEQYF
TGTGCCAGCAGCGTGGGACTCGGAGACGAGCAGTACTTC
>TRBV15|TRBJ1-5|15|.|TRBD1
CATSRDSYSNQPQHF
TGTGCCACCAGCCGGGACAGTTATAGCAATCAGCCCCAGCATTTT
>TRBV15|TRBJ2-7|15|.|TRBD1
CATSRDLTGGHEQYF
TGTGCCACCAGCAGAGATTTAACAGGGGGACACGAGCAGTACTTC
>TRBV19|TRBJ2-2|16|.|.
CASSKPGGARAGELFF
TGTGCCAGTAGTAAGCCTGGGGGGGCGAGAGCCGGGGAGCTGTTTTTT
>TRBV7-9|TRBJ1-2|15|.|.
CASSPSGLWEDGYTF
TGTGCCAGCAGCCCCTCGGGGCTTTGGGAGGATGGCTACACCTTC
>TRBV6-5|TRBJ1-1|14|.|TRBD1
CASSNDRANTEAFF
TGTGCCAGCAGTAACGACAGGGCGAACACTGAAGCTTTCTTT
>TRBV28|TRBJ2-7|13|.|.
CASRTGTSYEQYF
TGTGCCAGCAGAACGGGAACAAGCTACGAGCAGTACTTC
>TRBV5-1|TRBJ2-2|15|.|TRBD1
CASSLATGDAGELFF
TGCGCCAGCAGCTTGGCAACAGGGGATGCCGGGGAGCTGTTTTTT
>TRBV7-2|TRBJ2-7|14|few|.
CASSRTAGSYEQYF
TGTGCCAGCAGCCGTACAGCAGGCTCCTACGAGCAGTACTTC
>TRBV19|TRBJ2-7|13|.|.
CASRPRDWNEQYF
TGTGCCAGTAGACCGAGGGACTGGAACGAGCAGTACTTC
>TRBV7-6|TRBJ1-4|16|.|TRBD1
CASSGNTGGVSEKLFF
TGTGCCAGCAGCGGGAATACAGGGGGCGTGAGTGAAAAACTGTTTTTT
>TRBV6-2/TRBV6-3|TRBJ1-1|17|few|TRBD1
CASSYRTGASMNTEAFF
TGTGCCAGCAGTTACCGGACAGGGGCCAGCATGAACACTGAAGCTTTCTTT
>TRBV7-2|TRBJ2-1|16|.|.
CASSTNSDKLGDEQFF
TGTGCCAGCAGTACCAATAGCGACAAACTCGGGGATGAGCAGTTCTTC
>TRBV11-2|TRBJ1-2|14|.|.
CASSRGARDNGYTF
TGTGCCAGCAGCCGCGGGGCCAGGGATAATGGCTACACCTTC
>TRBV10-2|TRBJ2-7|13|.|TRBD1
CASAGTGGNEQYF
TGCGCCAGCGCCGGGACAGGGGGTAACGAGCAGTACTTC